The 5 T cell receptor beta chains reported below all come from one sample, sequenced in a study of beta chain features in type 1 diabetes. Investigators reverse transcribed all isolated RNA, so they sequenced expressed TCRB transcripts. Sequencing was performed with immunoSEQ multiplex PCR; in TCRdb, only in-frame clones are kept and a portion is missing. The repertoire holds under 200,000 clones, with just over 8% as singletons. Overall study findings and caveats: Shortening of TCRB CDR3s, moderate but significant, appeared in all four CD4+ subsets of Type 1 diabetes patients.

These TCRs are of unknown antigen specificity. The sample taken for sequencing was central memory CD4+ T cells from blood. The receptors were sampled from a young woman with type 1 diabetes.

The chain is built from TRBV5-4 and TRBJ2-1; D gene ambiguous. V lost 2 bases and J 7 bases, leaving 4 bases between the germline ends. The CDR3 has 11 amino acids. Germline V gene data show CDR1 as SGHNT and CDR2 as YYREEE (reference sequence). Written as DNA, the CDR3 is TGTGCCAGCAGCTTTCAAAATGAGCAGTTCTTC. It translates to CASSFQNEQFF.

This clone was counted a few times. This chain links TRBV6-6 with TRBJ2-7; 9 bases line up with TRBD1. The CDR3 covers 14 residues. Trimming took 6 bases from V and 2 from J; bases not matched to a gene: 5. CDR1 and CDR2 (germline): MNHNY, SVGAGI (reference sequence). The CDR3: CASRSGTGTYEQYF. The CDR3, as DNA: TGTGCCAGCAGGTCCGGGACAGGGACCTACGAGCAGTACTTC.

This chain links TRBV4-3 with TRBJ2-6, with 9 bases identical to TRBD1. Germline assignment: CDR1 LGHNA and CDR2 YSLEER. The CDR3 loop spans 17 amino acids. The ends lost 1 base at V and 2 bases at J; junction bases unmatched: 3. The CDR3, as DNA: TGCGCCAGCAGCCAAGGGACAGGGGTTACTGGGGCCAACGTCCTGACTTTC. Its protein is CASSQGTGVTGANVLTF.

This clone was seen only a few times. The chain is built from TRBV9 and TRBJ2-3, with D tentatively TRBD2 (7 bases). Germline CDR1 SGDLS, CDR2 YYNGEE. CDR3 length equals 15 residues. The ends were cut back, 2 bases at V and 6 bases at J, with 16 bases in the middle. The CDR3 protein is CASSVGGRSMDTQYF. In DNA, the CDR3 is TGTGCCAGCAGCGTCGGGGGGCGAAGTATGGATACGCAGTATTTT.

The CDR3 reads CASSSGQGNTGELFF. DNA of the CDR3: TGCGCCAGCAGCTCAGGACAGGGGAACACCGGGGAGCTGTTTTTT. The chain carries TRBV4-3 and TRBJ2-2, with TRBD1 matching 8 bases. The germline gives CDR1 LGHNA, CDR2 YSLEER. CDR3 length equals 15 residues. After removal of 5 bases from V and 1 base from J, the junction contained 3 bases not matched to a gene.